A selection of T cell receptor beta chains follows, all from one sample in a study of early T cells in non-severe SARS-CoV-2 infection. One entry per CDR3 protein results from TCRdb running MiXCR on the 5' RACE reads. The table lists around 100,000 distinct CDR3 sequences, approximately 14% of them singletons. The specimen sequenced was whole blood. The source is an adult who was a healthcare worker with PCR-confirmed SARS-CoV-2 infection or an uninfected control (not recorded which). The CDR3 runs from the conserved cysteine through the conserved F or W. Each record gives: V gene, clone size, D gene, CDR3 length, J gene, CDR3 protein, CDR3 DNA. The D gene is left open where the match is weak. Clone size is stated in some rows and not others, as once, few, many or a class when expanded.

v_call: TRBV7-9
clone_size: .
d_call: .
cdr3_length: 15
j_call: TRBJ1-6
cdr3_aa: CASSRGTHDNSPLHF
cdr3_nt: TGTGCCAGCTCACGGGGGACACACGATAATTCACCCCTCCACTTT

v_call: TRBV28
clone_size: few
d_call: .
cdr3_length: 15
j_call: TRBJ2-1
cdr3_aa: CASSFVRDFYNEQFF
cdr3_nt: TGTGCCAGCAGTTTCGTCAGGGACTTCTACAATGAGCAGTTCTTC

v_call: TRBV4-3
clone_size: .
d_call: .
cdr3_length: 16
j_call: TRBJ2-7
cdr3_aa: CASSQDSPGSSYEQYF
cdr3_nt: TGCGCCAGCAGCCAAGATTCACCGGGTAGCTCCTACGAGCAGTACTTC

v_call: TRBV2
clone_size: many
d_call: TRBD2
cdr3_length: 14
j_call: TRBJ2-7
cdr3_aa: CASRGLTSGYEQYF
cdr3_nt: TGTGCCAGCAGGGGCCTGACTAGCGGCTACGAGCAGTACTTC

v_call: TRBV10-3
clone_size: many
d_call: TRBD2
cdr3_length: 17
j_call: TRBJ2-3
cdr3_aa: CAISGRTSGRSADTQYF
cdr3_nt: TGTGCCATCAGTGGTCGGACTAGCGGGAGGTCCGCAGATACGCAGTATTTT

v_call: TRBV10-3
clone_size: .
d_call: .
cdr3_length: 12
j_call: TRBJ2-1
cdr3_aa: CAISESGGEQFF
cdr3_nt: TGTGCCATCAGTGAGTCGGGCGGTGAGCAGTTCTTC

v_call: TRBV4-3
clone_size: .
d_call: .
cdr3_length: 14
j_call: TRBJ1-1
cdr3_aa: CASSQSPGNTEAFF
cdr3_nt: TGCGCCAGCAGCCAATCCCCCGGGAACACTGAAGCTTTCTTT

v_call: TRBV6-6
clone_size: few
d_call: TRBD2
cdr3_length: 14
j_call: TRBJ2-3
cdr3_aa: CASWLAGVTDTQYF
cdr3_nt: TGTGCCAGCTGGCTAGCGGGAGTGACAGATACGCAGTATTTT

v_call: TRBV6-5
clone_size: .
d_call: .
cdr3_length: 14
j_call: TRBJ1-6
cdr3_aa: CASTKGRNSGTLHF
cdr3_nt: TGTGCCAGCACCAAAGGACGGAACTCCGGCACCCTCCACTTT

v_call: TRBV7-8
clone_size: .
d_call: .
cdr3_length: 12
j_call: TRBJ2-2
cdr3_aa: CASSQPTGELFF
cdr3_nt: TGTGCCAGCAGCCAACCCACCGGGGAGCTGTTTTTT

v_call: TRBV6-2/TRBV6-3
clone_size: .
d_call: .
cdr3_length: 16
j_call: TRBJ2-7
cdr3_aa: CASRQPGQQPTYEQYF
cdr3_nt: TGTGCCAGCAGGCAACCCGGACAGCAACCTACCTACGAGCAGTACTTC

v_call: TRBV3-1
clone_size: many
d_call: .
cdr3_length: 15
j_call: TRBJ2-6
cdr3_aa: CASSLRGAGANVLTF
cdr3_nt: TGTGCCAGCAGCCTGAGAGGGGCTGGGGCCAACGTCCTGACTTTC

v_call: TRBV10-3
clone_size: few
d_call: .
cdr3_length: 10
j_call: TRBJ2-7
cdr3_aa: CAIGRWEQYF
cdr3_nt: TGTGCCATCGGGAGGTGGGAGCAGTACTTC

v_call: TRBV20-1
clone_size: few
d_call: .
cdr3_length: 14
j_call: TRBJ1-5
cdr3_aa: CSAPPTVSNQPQHF
cdr3_nt: TGCAGTGCCCCTCCGACAGTTAGCAATCAGCCCCAGCATTTT

v_call: TRBV20-1
clone_size: many
d_call: .
cdr3_length: 13
j_call: TRBJ2-1
cdr3_aa: CSASTSSYNEQFF
cdr3_nt: TGCAGTGCTAGCACTAGCTCCTACAATGAGCAGTTCTTC

v_call: TRBV6-4
clone_size: many
d_call: .
cdr3_length: 14
j_call: TRBJ2-2
cdr3_aa: CASSPVFDSGELFF
cdr3_nt: TGTGCCAGCAGCCCTGTGTTCGATAGCGGGGAGCTGTTTTTT

v_call: TRBV20-1
clone_size: few
d_call: TRBD2
cdr3_length: 17
j_call: TRBJ2-1
cdr3_aa: CSARNSGRAIKENEQFF
cdr3_nt: TGCAGTGCTAGGAATAGCGGGAGGGCCATAAAGGAAAATGAGCAGTTCTTC

v_call: TRBV30
clone_size: many
d_call: .
cdr3_length: 13
j_call: TRBJ2-2
cdr3_aa: CAWNPKGLWELFF
cdr3_nt: TGTGCCTGGAATCCGAAGGGTTTGTGGGAGCTGTTTTTT

v_call: TRBV20-1
clone_size: few
d_call: .
cdr3_length: 15
j_call: TRBJ1-2
cdr3_aa: CSAREGGQRNYGYTF
cdr3_nt: TGCAGTGCTAGAGAAGGGGGGCAACGTAACTATGGCTACACCTTC

v_call: TRBV7-8
clone_size: many
d_call: .
cdr3_length: 17
j_call: TRBJ2-7
cdr3_aa: CASSSVSTPWFSYEQYF
cdr3_nt: TGTGCCAGCAGCTCAGTCTCTACACCCTGGTTTTCCTACGAGCAGTACTTC

v_call: TRBV24-1
clone_size: many
d_call: .
cdr3_length: 14
j_call: TRBJ2-6
cdr3_aa: CATSEGSGANVLTF
cdr3_nt: TGTGCCACCAGTGAGGGGTCTGGGGCCAACGTCCTGACTTTC

v_call: TRBV19
clone_size: few
d_call: .
cdr3_length: 13
j_call: TRBJ2-2
cdr3_aa: CASSSGADGELFF
cdr3_nt: TGTGCCAGTAGCTCGGGGGCTGACGGGGAGCTGTTTTTT

v_call: TRBV7-9
clone_size: few
d_call: TRBD2
cdr3_length: 15
j_call: TRBJ2-1
cdr3_aa: CASSSLAGGPNEQFF
cdr3_nt: TGTGCCAGCAGCTCACTAGCGGGAGGGCCTAATGAGCAGTTCTTC

v_call: TRBV11-1
clone_size: many
d_call: TRBD2
cdr3_length: 12
j_call: TRBJ2-5
cdr3_aa: CASSPSGETQYF
cdr3_nt: TGTGCCAGCAGCCCTAGCGGGGAGACCCAGTACTTC

v_call: TRBV7-2
clone_size: many
d_call: .
cdr3_length: 14
j_call: TRBJ2-7
cdr3_aa: CASSFSGIPNEQYF
cdr3_nt: TGTGCCAGCAGCTTCTCAGGGATTCCCAACGAGCAGTACTTC

v_call: TRBV27
clone_size: once
d_call: .
cdr3_length: 12
j_call: TRBJ1-1
cdr3_aa: CASRGRSPEAFF
cdr3_nt: TGTGCCAGCCGGGGTCGTAGCCCTGAAGCTTTCTTT

v_call: TRBV12-3/TRBV12-4
clone_size: .
d_call: .
cdr3_length: 13
j_call: TRBJ2-5
cdr3_aa: CASSLQLVETQYF
cdr3_nt: TGTGCCAGCAGTTTGCAACTAGTGGAGACCCAGTACTTC

v_call: TRBV10-1
clone_size: .
d_call: TRBD1
cdr3_length: 13
j_call: TRBJ1-3
cdr3_aa: CASTQGAGNTIYF
cdr3_nt: TGCGCCAGTACGCAGGGGGCTGGAAACACCATATATTTT

v_call: TRBV12-3/TRBV12-4
clone_size: many
d_call: TRBD1
cdr3_length: 14
j_call: TRBJ1-6
cdr3_aa: CASSSTGGGSPLHF
cdr3_nt: TGTGCCAGCAGTTCTACAGGGGGCGGCTCACCCCTCCACTTT

v_call: TRBV9
clone_size: many
d_call: TRBD2
cdr3_length: 15
j_call: TRBJ2-7
cdr3_aa: CASSPSHSGRDEQYF
cdr3_nt: TGTGCCAGCAGCCCCTCCCATAGCGGGAGAGACGAGCAGTACTTC

v_call: TRBV30
clone_size: .
d_call: .
cdr3_length: 10
j_call: TRBJ2-1
cdr3_aa: CAWSVIEQFF
cdr3_nt: TGTGCCTGGAGTGTCATTGAGCAGTTCTTC

v_call: TRBV6-5
clone_size: many
d_call: TRBD1
cdr3_length: 13
j_call: TRBJ1-2
cdr3_aa: CASSRDSAYGYTF
cdr3_nt: TGTGCCAGCAGCAGGGACAGCGCTTACGGCTACACCTTC

v_call: TRBV10-1
clone_size: .
d_call: .
cdr3_length: 13
j_call: TRBJ2-5
cdr3_aa: CASSTQGSETQYF
cdr3_nt: TGCGCCAGCAGTACTCAGGGCTCGGAGACCCAGTACTTC

v_call: TRBV7-2
clone_size: many
d_call: TRBD1
cdr3_length: 15
j_call: TRBJ1-6
cdr3_aa: CASSFRQGGGSPLHF
cdr3_nt: TGTGCCAGCAGCTTCCGACAGGGCGGAGGGTCACCCCTCCACTTT

v_call: TRBV27
clone_size: few
d_call: TRBD2
cdr3_length: 19
j_call: TRBJ2-2
cdr3_aa: CASSYGRTSGRASKGELFF
cdr3_nt: TGTGCCAGCAGTTACGGGCGGACTAGCGGGAGGGCCTCTAAGGGGGAGCTGTTTTTT

v_call: TRBV12-3/TRBV12-4
clone_size: .
d_call: TRBD1
cdr3_length: 15
j_call: TRBJ1-5
cdr3_aa: CASSSTGGRGQPQHF
cdr3_nt: TGTGCCAGCAGTTCGACAGGGGGAAGAGGTCAGCCCCAGCATTTT

v_call: TRBV4-1
clone_size: .
d_call: TRBD2
cdr3_length: 17
j_call: TRBJ2-3
cdr3_aa: CASSAGEPASFTDTQYF
cdr3_nt: TGCGCCAGCAGCGCGGGGGAGCCGGCTAGTTTCACAGATACGCAGTATTTT

v_call: TRBV5-1
clone_size: few
d_call: .
cdr3_length: 15
j_call: TRBJ2-1
cdr3_aa: CASSFGAGGYNEQFF
cdr3_nt: TGCGCCAGCAGCTTTGGAGCGGGCGGGTACAATGAGCAGTTCTTC

v_call: TRBV6-1
clone_size: few
d_call: TRBD2
cdr3_length: 15
j_call: TRBJ2-1
cdr3_aa: CASSVREGLWNEQFF
cdr3_nt: TGTGCCAGCAGTGTGCGGGAGGGCCTGTGGAATGAGCAGTTCTTC

v_call: TRBV7-2
clone_size: few
d_call: .
cdr3_length: 13
j_call: TRBJ1-4
cdr3_aa: CASSSGSREKLFF
cdr3_nt: TGTGCCAGCAGCTCAGGGTCCCGAGAAAAACTGTTTTTT

v_call: TRBV11-2
clone_size: .
d_call: .
cdr3_length: 13
j_call: TRBJ2-1
cdr3_aa: CASSFVRDGEQFF
cdr3_nt: TGTGCCAGCAGCTTTGTGCGGGATGGTGAGCAGTTCTTC

v_call: TRBV6-6
clone_size: many
d_call: TRBD1
cdr3_length: 21
j_call: TRBJ1-5
cdr3_aa: CASRYTGGYGGDYYGNQPQHF
cdr3_nt: TGTGCCAGCAGATACACAGGGGGGTATGGCGGGGACTATTATGGCAATCAGCCCCAGCATTTT

v_call: TRBV7-2
clone_size: few
d_call: TRBD1
cdr3_length: 17
j_call: TRBJ2-3
cdr3_aa: CASSYTAGTVAADTQYF
cdr3_nt: TGTGCCAGCAGCTATACCGCCGGGACAGTGGCTGCAGATACGCAGTATTTT

v_call: TRBV7-8
clone_size: many
d_call: .
cdr3_length: 15
j_call: TRBJ2-7
cdr3_aa: CASSLEFQSSYEQYF
cdr3_nt: TGTGCCAGCAGCTTAGAATTTCAGAGCTCCTACGAGCAGTACTTC

v_call: TRBV20-1
clone_size: few
d_call: .
cdr3_length: 11
j_call: TRBJ2-7
cdr3_aa: CSARLDYEQYF
cdr3_nt: TGCAGTGCTCGTTTAGACTACGAGCAGTACTTC

v_call: TRBV5-4
clone_size: .
d_call: TRBD1
cdr3_length: 16
j_call: TRBJ2-3
cdr3_aa: CASSSPRDRVTDTQYF
cdr3_nt: TGTGCCAGCAGCTCACCCCGGGACAGGGTCACAGATACGCAGTATTTT

v_call: TRBV5-1
clone_size: .
d_call: TRBD1
cdr3_length: 14
j_call: TRBJ1-1
cdr3_aa: CASSLAQGGSEAFF
cdr3_nt: TGCGCCAGCAGCTTGGCACAGGGGGGATCTGAAGCTTTCTTT

v_call: TRBV4-1
clone_size: few
d_call: TRBD2
cdr3_length: 17
j_call: TRBJ2-1
cdr3_aa: CASSQDGFGTNYNEQFF
cdr3_nt: TGCGCCAGCAGCCAAGATGGGTTCGGGACTAACTACAATGAGCAGTTCTTC

v_call: TRBV7-6
clone_size: many
d_call: .
cdr3_length: 15
j_call: TRBJ2-7
cdr3_aa: CASSLRQTSPYEQYF
cdr3_nt: TGTGCCAGCAGCCTTCGACAGACTTCACCTTACGAGCAGTACTTC

v_call: TRBV6-2/TRBV6-3
clone_size: .
d_call: .
cdr3_length: 13
j_call: TRBJ2-7
cdr3_aa: CASEWVGGNEQYF
cdr3_nt: TGTGCCAGCGAGTGGGTCGGAGGGAACGAGCAGTACTTC

v_call: TRBV5-1
clone_size: .
d_call: .
cdr3_length: 15
j_call: TRBJ2-7
cdr3_aa: CASSAGRTSTYEQYF
cdr3_nt: TGCGCCAGCAGCGCCGGTCGAACCTCCACCTACGAGCAGTACTTC

v_call: TRBV5-1
clone_size: few
d_call: .
cdr3_length: 11
j_call: TRBJ2-3
cdr3_aa: CASISADTQYF
cdr3_nt: TGCGCCAGCATAAGTGCAGATACGCAGTATTTT

v_call: TRBV19
clone_size: many
d_call: .
cdr3_length: 15
j_call: TRBJ1-1
cdr3_aa: CASREVIQGGTEAFF
cdr3_nt: TGTGCCAGCAGAGAGGTAATACAGGGCGGAACTGAAGCTTTCTTT

v_call: TRBV7-2
clone_size: .
d_call: TRBD2
cdr3_length: 14
j_call: TRBJ2-3
cdr3_aa: CASGLAGTTDTQYF
cdr3_nt: TGTGCCAGCGGACTAGCGGGGACCACAGATACGCAGTATTTT

v_call: TRBV5-6
clone_size: many
d_call: TRBD1
cdr3_length: 17
j_call: TRBJ2-1
cdr3_aa: CASRRDRVTSFFNEQFF
cdr3_nt: TGTGCCAGCAGACGGGACAGGGTGACTTCATTCTTCAATGAGCAGTTCTTC

v_call: TRBV28
clone_size: few
d_call: TRBD2
cdr3_length: 16
j_call: TRBJ2-5
cdr3_aa: CASKGLAGGDQETQYF
cdr3_nt: TGTGCCAGCAAGGGACTAGCGGGCGGAGACCAAGAGACCCAGTACTTC

v_call: TRBV5-6
clone_size: .
d_call: TRBD2
cdr3_length: 14
j_call: TRBJ2-1
cdr3_aa: CASTLGLSAGEQFF
cdr3_nt: TGTGCCAGCACCCTAGGACTTTCAGCGGGGGAGCAGTTCTTC

v_call: TRBV6-2/TRBV6-3
clone_size: many
d_call: TRBD2
cdr3_length: 15
j_call: TRBJ2-1
cdr3_aa: CASKIAGGTYNEQFF
cdr3_nt: TGTGCCAGCAAAATAGCGGGAGGAACCTACAATGAGCAGTTCTTC

v_call: TRBV4-2
clone_size: .
d_call: .
cdr3_length: 16
j_call: TRBJ1-1
cdr3_aa: CASSQAQGRQNTEAFF
cdr3_nt: TGTGCCAGCAGCCAAGCCCAGGGCCGACAGAACACTGAAGCTTTCTTT

v_call: TRBV3-1
clone_size: .
d_call: TRBD2
cdr3_length: 14
j_call: TRBJ2-4
cdr3_aa: CASSQEASGNIQYF
cdr3_nt: TGTGCCAGCAGCCAAGAGGCTAGCGGCAACATTCAGTACTTC